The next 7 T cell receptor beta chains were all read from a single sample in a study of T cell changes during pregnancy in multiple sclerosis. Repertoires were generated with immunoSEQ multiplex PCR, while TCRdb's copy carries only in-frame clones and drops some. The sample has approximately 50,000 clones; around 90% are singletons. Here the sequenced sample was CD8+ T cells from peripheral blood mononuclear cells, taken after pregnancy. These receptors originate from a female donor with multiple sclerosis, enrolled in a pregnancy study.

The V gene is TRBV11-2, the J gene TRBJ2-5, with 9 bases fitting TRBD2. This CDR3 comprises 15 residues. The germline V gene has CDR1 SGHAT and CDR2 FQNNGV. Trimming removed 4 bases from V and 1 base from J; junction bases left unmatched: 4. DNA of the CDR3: TGTGCCAGCAGCTGGGAGACTAGCGGCCAAGAGACCCAGTACTTC. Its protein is CASSWETSGQETQYF. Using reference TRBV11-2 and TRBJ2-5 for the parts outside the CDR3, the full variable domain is EAGVAQSPRYKIIEKRQSVAFWCNPISGHATLYWYQQILGQGPKLLIQFQNNGVVDDSQLPKDRFSAERLKGVDSTLKIQPAKLEDSAVYLCASSWETSGQETQYFGPGTRLLVL.

The CDR3 spells CASPLGQGTDTQYF. As DNA, the CDR3 is TGCGCCAGCCCCCTTGGACAGGGGACAGATACGCAGTATTTT. This chain links TRBV5-1 with TRBJ2-3, with 9 bases matching TRBD1. CDR1 is SGHRS, CDR2 YFSETQ, per germline. This CDR3 region has 14 residues. The V segment lost 7 bases and the J segment 3 bases; nucleotides outside the gene matches: 6.

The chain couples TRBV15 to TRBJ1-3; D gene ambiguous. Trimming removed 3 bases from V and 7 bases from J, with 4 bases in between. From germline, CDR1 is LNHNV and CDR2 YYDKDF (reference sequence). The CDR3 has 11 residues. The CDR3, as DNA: TGTGCCACCAGCAGTTCGAACACCATATATTTT. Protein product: CATSSSNTIYF. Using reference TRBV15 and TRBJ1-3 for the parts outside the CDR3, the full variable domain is DAMVIQNPRYQVTQFGKPVTLSCSQTLNHNVMYWYQQKSSQAPKLLFHYYDKDFNNEADTPDNFQSRRPNTSFCFLDIRSPGLGDTAMYLCATSSSNTIYFGEGSWLTVV.

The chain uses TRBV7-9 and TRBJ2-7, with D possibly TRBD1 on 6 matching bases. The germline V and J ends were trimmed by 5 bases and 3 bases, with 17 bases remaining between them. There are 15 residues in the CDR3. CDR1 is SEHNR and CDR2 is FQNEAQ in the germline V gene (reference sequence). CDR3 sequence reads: CASSPSLGAVYEQYF. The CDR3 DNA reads TGTGCCAGCAGCCCCTCCCTGGGGGCCGTCTACGAGCAGTACTTC.

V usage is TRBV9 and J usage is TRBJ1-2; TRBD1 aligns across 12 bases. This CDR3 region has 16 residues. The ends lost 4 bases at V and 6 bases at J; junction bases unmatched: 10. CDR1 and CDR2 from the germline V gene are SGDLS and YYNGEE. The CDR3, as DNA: TGTGCCAGCAGCCAAGATGGGGGACAGGGGGCGAATGGCTACACCTTC. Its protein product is CASSQDGGQGANGYTF.

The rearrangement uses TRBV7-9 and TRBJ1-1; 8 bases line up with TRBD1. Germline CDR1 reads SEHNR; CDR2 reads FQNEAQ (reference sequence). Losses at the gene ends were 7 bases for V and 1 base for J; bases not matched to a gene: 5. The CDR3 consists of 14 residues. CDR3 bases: TGTGCCAGCATCGCCGGGACAGGGAACACTGAAGCTTTCTTT. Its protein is CASIAGTGNTEAFF.

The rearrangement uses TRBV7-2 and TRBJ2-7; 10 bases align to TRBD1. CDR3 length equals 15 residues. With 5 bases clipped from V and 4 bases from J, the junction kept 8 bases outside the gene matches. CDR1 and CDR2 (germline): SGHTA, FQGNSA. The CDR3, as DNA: TGTGCCAGCAGCGCCGACAGGGGGCGAGGGTACGAGCAGTACTTC. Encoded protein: CASSADRGRGYEQYF.